The 8 T cell receptor beta chains presented below share a single source sample, sequenced in a study of tissue T cells after allogeneic stem cell transplantation. Assay used: immunoSEQ multiplex PCR; TCRdb lists only in-frame clones, some missing. The sample records about 5,800 clones, roughly 47% being singletons. Time point indicated: mouse harvest day 7 after allogeneic transplant. Tail vein injection delivered 10^7 T-cell-depleted bone marrow cells and 10^6 splenic CD5+ T cells. Sequencing was carried out using skin. These receptors were taken from a female BALB/c mouse given C57BL/6 T cells with graft-versus-host disease after an allogeneic hematopoietic cell transplant.

Concerning this clone itself: All gene names here are mouse names. The CDR3 end falls 1 residue outside the read, so it is completed with the germline J gene. The V gene is TRBV3, the J gene TRBJ2-7, with TRBD1 matching 7 bases. The J segment lost 4 bases and the V segment lost 2 bases, leaving 5 bases of the junction unmatched. The CDR3 totals 14 residues. Germline CDR1 reads SNHLY; CDR2 reads FYNGKV (reference sequence). The sequenced part of the CDR3 DNA is TGTGCCAGCAGCTTAAGGACAGGACCTTATGAACAGTAC. It encodes CASSLRTGPYEQY. The full-length CDR3 reads as CASSLRTGPYEQYF.

On this clone: Gene names are mouse gene names. The read ends 1 residue shy of where the CDR3 ends; the end is completed using the germline J gene. The rearrangement uses TRBV26 and TRBJ2-1; D remains ambiguous. Looked up from germline, CDR1 is KGHPV and CDR2 is FQNQEV (reference sequence). The V end was cut by 2 bases, the J end by 3 bases, with 5 bases between. This CDR3 has 13 amino acids. The part of the CDR3 DNA that was read is TGTGCCAGCAGTCTGGGGGTCTATGCTGAGCAGTTC. Translation gives CASSLGVYAEQF. The complete CDR3 protein is CASSLGVYAEQFF. Based on the CDR3 plus reference TRBV26 and TRBJ2-1, the full variable domain is NSKVIQTPRYLVKGQGQKAKMRCIPEKGHPVVFWYQQNKNNEFKFLINFQNQEVLQQIDMTEKRFSAECPSNSPCSLEIQSSEAGDSALYLCASSLGVYAEQFFGPGTRLTVL.

Concerning this clone: Mouse names are used for the genes. The CDR3 end lies 1 residue beyond the end of the read and is filled in from the germline J gene. The chain is built from TRBV13-3 and TRBJ2-2; 9 nucleotides align to TRBD1. Per germline, CDR1 NNHDY and CDR2 SYVADS. Unmatched junction bases numbered 5, after V lost 4 bases and J lost 4 bases. The CDR3 covers 15 residues. Partial CDR3 DNA: TGTGCCAGCAGTAACAGGGGGCAAGGCACCGGGCAGCTCTAC. Protein sequence: CASSNRGQGTGQLY. The whole CDR3 is CASSNRGQGTGQLYF. The full variable domain, with the rest looked up from reference TRBV13-3 and TRBJ2-2, is EAAVTQSPRSKVAVTGGKVTLSCHQTNNHDYMYWYRQDTGHGLRLIHYSYVADSTEKGDIPDGYKASRPSQENFSLILELASLSQTAVYFCASSNRGQGTGQLYFGEGSKLTVL.

With respect to this clone: Mouse gene names and germline throughout. Read data end 1 residue before the CDR3 end; the end is taken from the germline J gene. The rearrangement uses TRBV29 and TRBJ2-3; D is possibly TRBD1 (5 bases). CDR1 MSHET and CDR2 SYDVDS come from the germline V gene. This CDR3 contains 13 residues. V lost 8 bases to trimming and J lost 0 bases, with 9 bases between them. The CDR3 DNA, read in part, is TGTGCTAGCTCCGAGGGGAGTGCAGAAACGCTGTAT. This encodes CASSEGSAETLY. The whole CDR3 reads CASSEGSAETLYF.

Concerning this clone: Gene names denote mouse genes. The read halts 1 residue ahead of the CDR3 end, with the missing end drawn from the germline J gene. The V call is TRBV3, the J call TRBJ2-2; possibly TRBD1 or TRBD2 for D (5 bases each). V dropped 4 bases and J dropped 0 bases, with 9 bases sitting between them. Germline V gives CDR1 SNHLY, CDR2 FYNGKV (reference sequence). CDR3 length equals 15 residues. The covered CDR3 bases are TGTGCCAGCAGCTCTCGGGGGACAAACACCGGGCAGCTCTAC. Translation gives CASSSRGTNTGQLY. Given in full, the CDR3 is CASSSRGTNTGQLYF.

This clone showed up just once. The genes and germline here are from mouse. The read terminates 1 residue before the CDR3 end, so the remaining end is supplied by the germline J gene. V gene TRBV19 combines with J gene TRBJ2-1; D tentatively reads TRBD1 or TRBD2 (5 bases each). The V and J ends lost 2 bases and 3 bases respectively, with 9 bases between them. Germline V gives CDR1 FNHDT, CDR2 SITEND (reference sequence). CDR3 length equals 14 residues. CDR3 sequence reads: CASSIGALYAEQFF. Incomplete CDR3 DNA: TGTGCCAGCAGTATTGGGGCTCTCTATGCTGAGCAGTTC.

In the case of this clone: Genes and germline are mouse. With the read ending 1 residue before the CDR3 end, the germline J gene is used to fill in that end. The V and J genes are TRBV15 and TRBJ2-7; 8 bases are a match to TRBD1. The CDR3 length is 14 residues. Germline values: CDR1 SGHND, CDR2 FRSKSL. With V trimmed by 6 bases and J by 0 bases, 4 bases remained unmatched. The CDR3 bases that were read are TGTGCCAGCAGCCCAACAGGGGGCTCCTATGAACAGTAC. Its translation is CASSPTGGSYEQY. The full-length CDR3 reads as CASSPTGGSYEQYF.

Regarding this clone: Gene and germline names: mouse. With the read ending 1 residue before the CDR3 end, the germline J gene is used to fill in that end. This sequence joins TRBV1 and TRBJ2-4; 10 nucleotides line up with TRBD2. This CDR3 contains 17 residues. The germline V gene encodes CDR1 NSQYPW and CDR2 LRSPGD (reference sequence). V shed 4 bases, J shed 0 bases, and the junction held 7 bases outside the gene matches. The sequenced part of the CDR3 DNA is TGCACCTGCAGTGTTCGGGACTGGGGTCTTAGTCAAAACACCTTGTAC. Its protein product is CTCSVRDWGLSQNTLY. The full CDR3 is CTCSVRDWGLSQNTLYF. Combining the CDR3 with reference TRBV1 and TRBJ2-4 gives the whole variable domain VTLLEQNPRWRLVPRGQAVNLRCILKNSQYPWMSWYQQDLQKQLQWLFTLRSPGDKEVKSLPGADYLATRVTDTELRLQVANMSQGRTLYCTCSVRDWGLSQNTLYFGAGTRLSVL.